This TCR beta chain stems from a study of control samples from healthy donors and cancer patients. The data were produced by immunoSEQ multiplex PCR, yet TCRdb's version contains in-frame clones alone and is incomplete. There are about 170,000 clones in the sample; 90% to 95% occur only once, and less than 1.6% lies in the top ten. This clone has a handful of counts. This sequence originates from a young woman in good health. Input material: blood.

DNA of the CDR3: TGTGCCTGGAGACCCCCGGGACCGAACACCGGGGAGCTGTTTTTT. It codes for CAWRPPGPNTGELFF. The rearrangement joins TRBV30 to TRBJ2-2; D possibly matches TRBD1 or TRBD2 (5 bases each). V was shortened by 3 bases and J by 0 bases, with 11 bases between the two germline ends. The germline CDR1 and CDR2 sequences are GTSNPN and SVGIG (reference sequence). CDR3 length equals 15 residues.